Listed here is a single T cell receptor beta chain. The antigen remains unidentified. The data are from a study of cytomegalovirus exposure and HLA in healthy donors. Broader study findings: For TCR beta chains, V- and J-gene trimming was later linked to a missense DCLRE1C variant. A classifier reportedly called cytomegalovirus status with high sensitivity and specificity. While the bulk of TCR sequences proved rare, some public TCRs turned up in many donors.

PCR employed 60 Vbeta and 13 Jbeta primers. Generated by immunoSEQ multiplex PCR, the TCRdb table keeps only in-frame clones and is missing some. The sample data list 130,000 to 150,000 clones. Germline-derived CDR1 and CDR2 are SGHVS and FQNEAQ. There are 16 residues in the CDR3. Trimming shortened V by 3 bases and J by 9 bases, and 21 bases separated the two germline ends. The rearrangement links TRBV7-8 to TRBJ2-1; maybe TRBD1 (5 bases). The specimen was PBMCs. This receptor was identified in a man aged 35 to 55 in good health and CMV-seronegative. CDR3 amino acids: CASSFSLTQGSSEQFF. CDR3 bases: TGTGCCAGCAGCTTTAGTCTCACCCAGGGCTCCAGTGAGCAGTTCTTC. Complete variable domain (other parts from reference TRBV7-8 and TRBJ2-1): GAGVSQSPRYKVAKRGQDVALRCDPISGHVSLFWYQQALGQGPEFLTYFQNEAQLDKSGLPSDRFFAERPEGSVSTLKIQRTQQEDSAVYLCASSFSLTQGSSEQFFGPGTRLTVL.